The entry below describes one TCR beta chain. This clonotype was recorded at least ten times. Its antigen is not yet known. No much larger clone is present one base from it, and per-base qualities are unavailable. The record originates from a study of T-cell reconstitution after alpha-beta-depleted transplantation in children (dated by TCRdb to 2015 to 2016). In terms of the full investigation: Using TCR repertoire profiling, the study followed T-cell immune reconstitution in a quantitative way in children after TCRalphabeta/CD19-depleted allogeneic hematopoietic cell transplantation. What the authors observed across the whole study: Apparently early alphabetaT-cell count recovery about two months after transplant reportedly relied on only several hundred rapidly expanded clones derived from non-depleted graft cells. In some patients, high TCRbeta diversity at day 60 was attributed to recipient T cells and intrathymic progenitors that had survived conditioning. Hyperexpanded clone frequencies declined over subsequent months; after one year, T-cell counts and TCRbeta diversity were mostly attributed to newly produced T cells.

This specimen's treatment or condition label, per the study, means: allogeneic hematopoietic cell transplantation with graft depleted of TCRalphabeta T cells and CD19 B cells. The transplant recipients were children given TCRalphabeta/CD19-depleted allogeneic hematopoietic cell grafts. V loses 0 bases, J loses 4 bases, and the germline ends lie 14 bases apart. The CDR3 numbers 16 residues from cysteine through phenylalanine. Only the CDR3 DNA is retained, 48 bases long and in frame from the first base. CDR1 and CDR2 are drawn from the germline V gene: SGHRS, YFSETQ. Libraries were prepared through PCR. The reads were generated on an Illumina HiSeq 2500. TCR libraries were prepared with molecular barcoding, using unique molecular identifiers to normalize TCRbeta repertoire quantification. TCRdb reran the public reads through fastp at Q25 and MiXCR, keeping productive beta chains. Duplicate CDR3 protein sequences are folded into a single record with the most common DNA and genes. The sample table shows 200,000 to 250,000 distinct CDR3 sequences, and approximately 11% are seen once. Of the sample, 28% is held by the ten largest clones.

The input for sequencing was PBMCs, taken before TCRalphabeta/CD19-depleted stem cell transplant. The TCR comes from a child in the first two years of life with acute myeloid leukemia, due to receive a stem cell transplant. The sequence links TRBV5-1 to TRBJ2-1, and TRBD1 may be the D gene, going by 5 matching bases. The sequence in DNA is TGCGCCAGCAGCTTGGAAGCAGGGTGGGATTACAATGAGCAGTTCTTC. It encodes CASSLEAGWDYNEQFF.